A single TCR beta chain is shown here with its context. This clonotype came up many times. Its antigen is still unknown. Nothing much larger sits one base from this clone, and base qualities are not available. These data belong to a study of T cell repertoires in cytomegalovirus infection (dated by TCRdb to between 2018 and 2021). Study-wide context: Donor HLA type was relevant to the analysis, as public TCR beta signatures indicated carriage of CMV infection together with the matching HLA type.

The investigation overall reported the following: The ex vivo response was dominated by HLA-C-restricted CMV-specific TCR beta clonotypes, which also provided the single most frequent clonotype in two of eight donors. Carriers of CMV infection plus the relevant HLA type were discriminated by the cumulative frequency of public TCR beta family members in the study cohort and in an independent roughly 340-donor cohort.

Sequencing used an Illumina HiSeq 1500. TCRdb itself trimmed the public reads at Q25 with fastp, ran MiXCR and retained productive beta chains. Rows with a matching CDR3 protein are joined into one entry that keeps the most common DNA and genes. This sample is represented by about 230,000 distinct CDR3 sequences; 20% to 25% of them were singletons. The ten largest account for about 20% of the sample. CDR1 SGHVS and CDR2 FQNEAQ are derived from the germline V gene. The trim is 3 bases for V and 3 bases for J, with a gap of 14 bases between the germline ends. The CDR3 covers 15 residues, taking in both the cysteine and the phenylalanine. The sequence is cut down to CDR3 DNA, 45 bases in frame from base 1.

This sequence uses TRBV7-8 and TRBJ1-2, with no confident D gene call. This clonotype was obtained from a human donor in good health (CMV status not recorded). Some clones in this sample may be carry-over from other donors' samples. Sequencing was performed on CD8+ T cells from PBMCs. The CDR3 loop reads CASSLEGFPYYGYTF. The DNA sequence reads TGTGCCAGCAGCTTGGAGGGATTTCCTTACTATGGCTACACCTTC.